One sample yielded the 9 T cell receptor beta chains listed below, sequenced in a study of OX40 agonist ivuxolimab in advanced cancers. Assay: immunoSEQ multiplex PCR; the TCRdb copy retains only in-frame clones and omits some. There are tens of thousands of clones in the sample; approximately 90% occur only once, and 4% to 4.5% lies in the top ten. Sequencing used CD4+ or CD8+ T cells sorted from blood, obtained in a trial of the OX40 agonist ivuxolimab. All receptors derive from an adult with an advanced solid tumor such as melanoma, head and neck, liver or kidney cancer.

The chain combines TRBV15 with TRBJ1-1, with a possible D match to TRBD1 (5 bases). The germline V gene encodes CDR1 LNHNV and CDR2 YYDKDF (reference sequence). The CDR3 spans 15 residues. V was pared by 0 bases and J by 0 bases, with 8 bases between. Here the CDR3 DNA reads TGTGCCACCAGCAGAGATAAACAGGTGAACACTGAAGCTTTCTTT. Encoded protein: CATSRDKQVNTEAFF.

The chain couples TRBV6-6 to TRBJ1-4; possibly TRBD1 for D (5 bases). The V end was cut by 6 bases, the J end by 8 bases, with 10 bases between. Germline assignment: CDR1 MNHNY and CDR2 SVGAGI (reference sequence). The CDR3 spans 12 residues. CDR3 protein: CASSPGPEKLFF. CDR3 DNA: TGTGCCAGCAGCCCGGGACCGGAAAAACTGTTTTTT.

The chain employs TRBV27 and TRBJ2-1; TRBD2 aligns across 8 bases. V gave up 5 bases and J gave up 9 bases; unmatched junction bases: 3. This CDR3 has 12 residues. Germline CDR1 is MNHEY and CDR2 is SMNVEV (reference sequence). This CDR3 reads CASSGGLVEQFF. In nucleotides, the CDR3 is TGTGCCAGCAGTGGGGGACTAGTTGAGCAGTTCTTC.

The V gene is TRBV9, the J gene TRBJ2-3, with TRBD2 matching 8 bases. Per the germline V gene, CDR1 is SGDLS and CDR2 is YYNGEE. The CDR3 has 16 amino acids. The V gene end was trimmed by 3 bases and the J gene end by 0 bases; junction bases not matched to a gene: 6. The DNA of the CDR3 is TGTGCCAGCAGCGCAACTAGCGGACCTAGCACAGATACGCAGTATTTT. Its protein is CASSATSGPSTDTQYF.

CDR3 sequence: CASSQRRDEQFF. The CDR3 DNA follows: TGTGCCAGCAGCCAAAGGAGGGATGAGCAGTTCTTC. The J gene is TRBJ2-1, the V gene TRBV4-2, with a weak D call TRBD2 (6 bases). Germline V gene lookup returns CDR1 LGHNA and CDR2 YNFKEQ. This CDR3 has 12 amino acids. Trimming stripped 2 bases from V and 8 bases from J, with 7 bases between.

The chain employs TRBV14 and TRBJ1-1, with D perhaps matching TRBD1 (5 bases). The germline V and J ends were trimmed by 4 bases and 4 bases, with 16 bases remaining between them. CDR3 size: 15 residues. CDR1 is SGHDN and CDR2 is FVKESK in the germline V gene. The CDR3 protein is CASSPVWSGGTEAFF. The CDR3 DNA reads TGTGCCAGCAGCCCTGTTTGGTCGGGGGGCACTGAAGCTTTCTTT.

The chain uses TRBV11-2 and TRBJ2-5, with no clear D. Trimming took 1 base from V and 3 from J, leaving 12 bases between them. This CDR3 is 15 amino acids long. CDR1 and CDR2 (germline): SGHAT, FQNNGV. CDR3 DNA sequence: TGTGCCAGCAGCTTAGTCCTGGGCCGGAAAGAGACCCAGTACTTC. This encodes CASSLVLGRKETQYF. Variable domain in full (rest from reference TRBV11-2 and TRBJ2-5): EAGVAQSPRYKIIEKRQSVAFWCNPISGHATLYWYQQILGQGPKLLIQFQNNGVVDDSQLPKDRFSAERLKGVDSTLKIQPAKLEDSAVYLCASSLVLGRKETQYFGPGTRLLVL.

This rearrangement joins TRBV27 to TRBJ1-2; D is possibly TRBD1 (6 bases). The ends were cut back, 5 bases at V and 3 bases at J, with 13 bases in the middle. The germline V gene has CDR1 MNHEY and CDR2 SMNVEV (reference sequence). The CDR3 consists of 14 residues. CDR3 amino acids: CASSPKTGYYGYTF. CDR3 sequence (DNA): TGTGCCAGCAGTCCAAAGACAGGATACTATGGCTACACCTTC.

J is TRBJ2-5 and V is TRBV4-3; 10 bases match TRBD2. Germline V lookup: CDR1 LGHNA, CDR2 YSLEER. The CDR3 covers 17 residues. After removal of 0 bases from V and 4 bases from J, the junction contained 8 bases not matched to a gene. CDR3 sequence: CASSQEPSGRALETQYF. The CDR3 DNA sequence: TGCGCCAGCAGCCAAGAGCCGAGCGGGAGGGCCCTAGAGACCCAGTACTTC.